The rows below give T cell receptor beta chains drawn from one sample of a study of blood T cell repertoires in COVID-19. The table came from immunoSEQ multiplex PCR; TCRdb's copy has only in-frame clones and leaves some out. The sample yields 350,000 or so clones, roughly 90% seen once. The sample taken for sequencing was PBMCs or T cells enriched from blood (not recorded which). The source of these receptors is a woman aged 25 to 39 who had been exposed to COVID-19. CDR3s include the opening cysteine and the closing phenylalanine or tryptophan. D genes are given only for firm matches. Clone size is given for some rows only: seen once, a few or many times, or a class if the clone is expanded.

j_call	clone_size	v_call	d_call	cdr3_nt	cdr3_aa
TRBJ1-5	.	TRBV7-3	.	TGTGCCAGCAGCAGTCACTATGGTCAGCCCCAGCATTTT	CASSSHYGQPQHF
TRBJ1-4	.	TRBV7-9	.	TGTGCCAGCAGCTTAGTACCCAGGGCAAAGGAAAAACTGTTTTTT	CASSLVPRAKEKLFF
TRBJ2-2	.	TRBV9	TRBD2	TGTGCCAGCAGCCACACTAGCGGGAGGCACACCGGGGAGCTGTTTTTT	CASSHTSGRHTGELFF
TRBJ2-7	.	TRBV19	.	TGTGCCAGTAATGTCCAGGGGGGCTACGAGCAGTACTTC	CASNVQGGYEQYF
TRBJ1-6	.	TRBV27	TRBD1	TGTGCCAGCAGTCCACGACAGGGTGGGAATAATTCACCCCTCCACTTT	CASSPRQGGNNSPLHF
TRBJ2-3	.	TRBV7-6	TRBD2	TGTGCCAGCAGCTTAGGTACTAGCGGGAGGGCAGATACGCAGTATTTT	CASSLGTSGRADTQYF
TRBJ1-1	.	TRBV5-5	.	TGTGCCAGCAGCTTGGCTAGAGGACAGCCCATGAACACTGAAGCTTTCTTT	CASSLARGQPMNTEAFF
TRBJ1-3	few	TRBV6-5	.	TGTGCCAGCACCCTAGGACAGTTGGCTGGAAACACCATATATTTT	CASTLGQLAGNTIYF
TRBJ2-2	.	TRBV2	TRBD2	TGTGCCAGCAGTGAGCGAGCGGGAGGCGACACCGGGGAGCTGTTTTTT	CASSERAGGDTGELFF
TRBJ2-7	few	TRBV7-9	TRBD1	TGTGCCAGCAGCCCGGACAGGGGGCGGACCTACGAGCAGTACTTC	CASSPDRGRTYEQYF
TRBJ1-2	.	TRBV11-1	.	TGTGCCAGCAGCCCCCCAATCAACTATGGCTACACCTTC	CASSPPINYGYTF
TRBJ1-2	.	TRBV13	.	TGTGCCAGCAGCTTAGGAGTCGGGGTATACGATGGCTACACCTTC	CASSLGVGVYDGYTF
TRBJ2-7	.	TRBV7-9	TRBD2	TGTGCCAGCAGCCTAGGACTAGCGGAACCCTACGAGCAGTACTTC	CASSLGLAEPYEQYF
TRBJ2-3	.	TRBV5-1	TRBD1	TGCGCCAGCAGCCGGAGACAGGGGAGTGGCACAGATACGCAGTATTTT	CASSRRQGSGTDTQYF
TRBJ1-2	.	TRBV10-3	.	TGTGCCATCAGTGAGTCCAGGCGAAGCTATGGCTACACCTTC	CAISESRRSYGYTF
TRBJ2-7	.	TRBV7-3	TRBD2	TGTGCCAGCAGCCCGACTGCGCGCCCGGGACTAGCCTACGAGCAGTACTTC	CASSPTARPGLAYEQYF
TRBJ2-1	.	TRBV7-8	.	TGTGCCAGCACCTTTAGAAACACCCTAGCAGTATCCTACAATGAGCAGTTCTTC	CASTFRNTLAVSYNEQFF
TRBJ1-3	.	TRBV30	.	TGTGCCTGGAGTCACAGCTCTGGAAACACCATATATTTT	CAWSHSSGNTIYF
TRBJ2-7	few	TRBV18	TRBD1	TGTGCCAGCTCACCCGGGACAGGCACCTCGGAGCAGTACTTC	CASSPGTGTSEQYF
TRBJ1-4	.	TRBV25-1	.	TGTGCCAGCAGTAGTGCGTACACAGGGTCTGGGTTGGAAAAACTGTTTTTT	CASSSAYTGSGLEKLFF
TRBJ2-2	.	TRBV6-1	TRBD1	TGTGCCAGCAGTGCTTCGACAGGGATTCTTGGCACCGGGGAGCTGTTTTTT	CASSASTGILGTGELFF
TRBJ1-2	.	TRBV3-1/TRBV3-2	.	TGTGCCAGCAGCTCAGGGAGGGATGGCTACACCTTC	CASSSGRDGYTF
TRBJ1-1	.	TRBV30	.	TGTGCCTGGAGTGGCAGGGGAGTAAACACTGAAGCTTTCTTT	CAWSGRGVNTEAFF
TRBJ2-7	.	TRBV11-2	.	TGTGCCAGCAGCCGGCGCCAGGGGTTGGGCTCCTACGAGCAGTACTTC	CASSRRQGLGSYEQYF
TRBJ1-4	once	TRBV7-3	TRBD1	TGTGCCAGCAGCCCTGGACAGGGGGAAAAACTGTTTTTT	CASSPGQGEKLFF
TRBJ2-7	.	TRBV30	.	TGTGCCTGGAGAAGGTGGGGCAGCAACTACGAGCAGTACTTC	CAWRRWGSNYEQYF
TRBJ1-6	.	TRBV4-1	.	TGCGCCAGCAGCCAAGCAACTTGGGTGTCCCGAGGTTCACCCCTCCACTTT	CASSQATWVSRGSPLHF
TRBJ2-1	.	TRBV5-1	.	TGCGCCAGCAGCGCCTTCGCTAGGATGCGGACCTACAATGAGCAGTTCTTC	CASSAFARMRTYNEQFF
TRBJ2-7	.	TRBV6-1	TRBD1	TGTGCCAGCAACTCCGGGACAGGGGGCGACGAGCAGTACTTC	CASNSGTGGDEQYF
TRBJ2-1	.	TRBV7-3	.	TGTGCCAGCAGCCGCAGACAGGGCGGGACCAATGAGCAGTTCTTC	CASSRRQGGTNEQFF
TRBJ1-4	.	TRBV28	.	TGTGCCAGCAGAACGGGACCAAAGGGGGCTAATGAAAAACTGTTTTTT	CASRTGPKGANEKLFF
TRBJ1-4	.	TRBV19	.	TGTGCCAGTAGTATAGGAGCCTCAACTAATGAAAAACTGTTTTTT	CASSIGASTNEKLFF
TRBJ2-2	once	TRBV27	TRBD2	TGTGCCAGCCGGGGACTAGCGGTTGGTGGGGAGCTGTTTTTT	CASRGLAVGGELFF
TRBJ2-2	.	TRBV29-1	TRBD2	TGCAGCGTCTCGGCCAGCGGGAGTTCTGGGGAGCTGTTTTTT	CSVSASGSSGELFF
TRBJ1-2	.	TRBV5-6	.	TGTGCCAGCAGCTTGGGGCAGGTCGGTGATTATGGCTACACCTTC	CASSLGQVGDYGYTF
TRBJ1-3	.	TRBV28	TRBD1	TGTGCCAGCAGTCCCTGGACAGGGAGAGGTGGAAACACCATATATTTT	CASSPWTGRGGNTIYF
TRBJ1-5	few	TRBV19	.	TGTGCCAGTAGGCGGAGGCGGGATGGCAATCAGCCCCAGCATTTT	CASRRRRDGNQPQHF
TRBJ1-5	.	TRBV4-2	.	TGTGCCAGCAGCGGACAAGTTAGCAATCAGCCCCAGCATTTT	CASSGQVSNQPQHF
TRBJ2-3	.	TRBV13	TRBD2	TGTGCCAGCAGCCCTTCAAGCGGGAGGACAGATACGCAGTATTTT	CASSPSSGRTDTQYF
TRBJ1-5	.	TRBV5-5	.	TGTGCCAGCAGCCAAGATCGGGGGACGCCCCAGCATTTT	CASSQDRGTPQHF
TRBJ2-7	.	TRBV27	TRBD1	TGTGCCAGCAGTTTGGGGACAGGCCGCGGATACGAGCAGTACTTC	CASSLGTGRGYEQYF
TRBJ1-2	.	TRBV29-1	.	TGCAGCGTTGAAGACTTTAGGGGTGGAAACTATGGCTACACCTTC	CSVEDFRGGNYGYTF
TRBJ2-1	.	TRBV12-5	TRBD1	TGTGCTAGTGGTTTGGTACCAGGGGGCTTTAACGATGAGCAGTTCTTC	CASGLVPGGFNDEQFF
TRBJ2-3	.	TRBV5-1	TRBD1	TGCGCCAGCAGCCCGGGACAGACCACAGATACGCAGTATTTT	CASSPGQTTDTQYF
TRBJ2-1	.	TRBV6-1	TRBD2	TGTGCCAGCAGTGAAAGGTTTGGACTAGCGGGGTACAATGAGCAGTTCTTC	CASSERFGLAGYNEQFF
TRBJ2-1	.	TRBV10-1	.	TGCGCCAGCAGTGATGGCCCCTCGGGCCCCAAGAGGGCCCATGAGCAGTTCTTC	CASSDGPSGPKRAHEQFF
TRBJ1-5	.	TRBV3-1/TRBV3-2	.	TGTGCCAGCAGCAAAGAAGGAGGTAGCAATCAGCCCCAGCATTTT	CASSKEGGSNQPQHF
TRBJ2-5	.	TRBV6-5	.	TGTGCCAGCACGAAATTGAGGGCTTTCCAAGAGACCCAGTACTTC	CASTKLRAFQETQYF
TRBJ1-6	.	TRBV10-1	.	TGCGCCAGCAGTGAGTCGGAGGGTTCACCCCTCCACTTT	CASSESEGSPLHF
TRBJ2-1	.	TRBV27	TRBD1	TGTGCCAGCAGTGGGACAGGGGTCGACAATGAGCAGTTCTTC	CASSGTGVDNEQFF
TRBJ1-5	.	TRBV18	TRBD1	TGTGCCAGCTCACCCTTGGCAGGGGGACAACTGAGCAATCAGCCCCAGCATTTT	CASSPLAGGQLSNQPQHF
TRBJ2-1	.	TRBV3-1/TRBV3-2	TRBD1	TGTGCCAGCAGCCAAGATGCCCAGGACAGGATCAATGAGCAGTTCTTC	CASSQDAQDRINEQFF
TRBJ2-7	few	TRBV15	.	TGTGCCACCAGCAGAAGACAGGACTCCTACGAGCAGTACTTC	CATSRRQDSYEQYF
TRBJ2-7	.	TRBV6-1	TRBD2	TGTGCCAGCAGTGAACAGAGAGCGGGAGAGACATCCTACGAGCAGTACTTC	CASSEQRAGETSYEQYF